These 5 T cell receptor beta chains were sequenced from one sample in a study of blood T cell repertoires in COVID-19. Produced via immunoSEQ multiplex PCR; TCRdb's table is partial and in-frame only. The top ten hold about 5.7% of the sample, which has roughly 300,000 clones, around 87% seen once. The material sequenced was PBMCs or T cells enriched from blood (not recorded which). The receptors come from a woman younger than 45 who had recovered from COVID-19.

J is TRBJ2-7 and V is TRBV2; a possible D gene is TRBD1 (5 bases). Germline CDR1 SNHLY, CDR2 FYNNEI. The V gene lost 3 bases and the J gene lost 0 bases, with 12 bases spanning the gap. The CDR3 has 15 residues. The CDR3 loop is CASSDLGESSYEQYF. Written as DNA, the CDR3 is TGTGCCAGCAGTGACTTAGGGGAAAGCTCCTACGAGCAGTACTTC.

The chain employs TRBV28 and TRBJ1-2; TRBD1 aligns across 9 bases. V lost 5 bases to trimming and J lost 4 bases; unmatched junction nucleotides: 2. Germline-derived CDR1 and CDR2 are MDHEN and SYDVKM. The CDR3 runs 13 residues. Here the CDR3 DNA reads TGTGCCAGCAGTGACAGGGGGGGCTATGGCTACACCTTC. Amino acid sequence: CASSDRGGYGYTF.

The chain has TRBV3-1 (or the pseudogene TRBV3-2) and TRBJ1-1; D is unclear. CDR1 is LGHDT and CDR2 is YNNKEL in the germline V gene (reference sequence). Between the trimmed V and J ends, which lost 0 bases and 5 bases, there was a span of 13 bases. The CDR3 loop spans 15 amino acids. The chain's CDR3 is CASSQDPGRGTEAFF. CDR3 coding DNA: TGTGCCAGCAGCCAAGACCCGGGTAGAGGAACTGAAGCTTTCTTT.

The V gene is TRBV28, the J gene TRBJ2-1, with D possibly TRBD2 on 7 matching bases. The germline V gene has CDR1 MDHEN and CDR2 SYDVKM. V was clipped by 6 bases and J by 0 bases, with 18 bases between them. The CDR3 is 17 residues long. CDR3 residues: CASSPWGGAFSYNEQFF. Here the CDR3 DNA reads TGTGCCAGCAGCCCTTGGGGGGGGGCTTTCTCCTACAATGAGCAGTTCTTC.

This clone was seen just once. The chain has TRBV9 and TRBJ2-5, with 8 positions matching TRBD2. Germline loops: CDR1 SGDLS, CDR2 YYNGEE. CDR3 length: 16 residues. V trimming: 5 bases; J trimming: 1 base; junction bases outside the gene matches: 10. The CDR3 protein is CASSAGLAGVQETQYF. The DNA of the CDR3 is TGTGCCAGCAGTGCAGGGCTAGCGGGCGTCCAAGAGACCCAGTACTTC.